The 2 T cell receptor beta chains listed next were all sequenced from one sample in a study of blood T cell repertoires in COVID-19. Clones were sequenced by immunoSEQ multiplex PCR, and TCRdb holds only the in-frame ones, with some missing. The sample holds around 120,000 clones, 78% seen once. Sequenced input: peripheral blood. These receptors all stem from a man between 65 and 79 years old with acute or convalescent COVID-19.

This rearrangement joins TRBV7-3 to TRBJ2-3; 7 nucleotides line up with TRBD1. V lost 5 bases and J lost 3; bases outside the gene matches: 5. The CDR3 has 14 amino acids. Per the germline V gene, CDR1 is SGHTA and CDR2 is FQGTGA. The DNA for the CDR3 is TGTGCCAGCAGCCCCCACAGGGGTACAGATACGCAGTATTTT. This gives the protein CASSPHRGTDTQYF.

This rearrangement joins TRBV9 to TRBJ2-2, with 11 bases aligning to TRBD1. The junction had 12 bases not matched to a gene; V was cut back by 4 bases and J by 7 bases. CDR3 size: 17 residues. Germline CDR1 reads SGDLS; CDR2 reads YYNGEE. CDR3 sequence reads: CASSPLRTGGLDGELFF. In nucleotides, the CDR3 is TGTGCCAGCAGCCCACTCAGGACAGGGGGCCTTGACGGGGAGCTGTTTTTT.